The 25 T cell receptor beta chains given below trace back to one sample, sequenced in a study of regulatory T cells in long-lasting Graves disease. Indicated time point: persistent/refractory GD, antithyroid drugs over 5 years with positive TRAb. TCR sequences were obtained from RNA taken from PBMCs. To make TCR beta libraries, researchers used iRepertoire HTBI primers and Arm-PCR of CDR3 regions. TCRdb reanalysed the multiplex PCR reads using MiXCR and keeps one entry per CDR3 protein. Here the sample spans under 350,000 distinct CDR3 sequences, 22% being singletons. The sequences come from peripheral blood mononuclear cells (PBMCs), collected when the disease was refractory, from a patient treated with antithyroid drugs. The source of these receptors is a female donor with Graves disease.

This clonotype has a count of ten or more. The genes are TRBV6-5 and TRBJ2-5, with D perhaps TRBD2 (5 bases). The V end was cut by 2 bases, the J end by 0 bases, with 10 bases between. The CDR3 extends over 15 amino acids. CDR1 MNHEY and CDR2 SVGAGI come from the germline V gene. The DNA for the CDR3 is TGTGCCAGCAGTTACGGCTCGCGGGACCAAGAGACCCAGTACTTC. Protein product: CASSYGSRDQETQYF.

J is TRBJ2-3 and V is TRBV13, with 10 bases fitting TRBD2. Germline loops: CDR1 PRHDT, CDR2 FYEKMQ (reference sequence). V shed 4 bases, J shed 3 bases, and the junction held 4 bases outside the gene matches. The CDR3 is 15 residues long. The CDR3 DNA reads TGTGCCAGCAGCTCTCGGACTAGCGGAACAGATACGCAGTATTTT. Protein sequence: CASSSRTSGTDTQYF.

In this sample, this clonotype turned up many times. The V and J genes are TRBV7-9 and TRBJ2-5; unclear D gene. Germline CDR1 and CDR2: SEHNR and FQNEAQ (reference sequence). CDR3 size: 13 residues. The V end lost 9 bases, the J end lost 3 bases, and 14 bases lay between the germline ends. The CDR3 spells CASQRNSKETQYF. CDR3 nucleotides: TGTGCCAGTCAACGGAACAGCAAAGAGACCCAGTACTTC. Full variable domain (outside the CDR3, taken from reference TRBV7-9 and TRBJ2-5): DTGVSQNPRHKITKRGQNVTFRCDPISEHNRLYWYRQTLGQGPEFLTYFQNEAQLEKSRLLSDRFSAERPKGSFSTLEIQRTEQGDSAMYLCASQRNSKETQYFGPGTRLLVL.

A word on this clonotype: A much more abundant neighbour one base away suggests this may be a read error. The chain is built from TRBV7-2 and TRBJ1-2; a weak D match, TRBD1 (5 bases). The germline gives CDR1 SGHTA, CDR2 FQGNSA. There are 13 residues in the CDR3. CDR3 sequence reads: CASSLRGAHGYAF. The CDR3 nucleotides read TGTGCCAGCAGCTTGAGGGGAGCGCATGGCTACGCCTTC.

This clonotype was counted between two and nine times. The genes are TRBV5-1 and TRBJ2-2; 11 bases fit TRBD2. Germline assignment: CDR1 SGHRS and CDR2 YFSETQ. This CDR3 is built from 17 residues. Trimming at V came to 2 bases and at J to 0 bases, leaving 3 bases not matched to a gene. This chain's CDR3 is CASSFGTSGTNTGELFF. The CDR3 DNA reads TGCGCCAGCAGCTTTGGGACTAGCGGAACGAACACCGGGGAGCTGTTTTTT.

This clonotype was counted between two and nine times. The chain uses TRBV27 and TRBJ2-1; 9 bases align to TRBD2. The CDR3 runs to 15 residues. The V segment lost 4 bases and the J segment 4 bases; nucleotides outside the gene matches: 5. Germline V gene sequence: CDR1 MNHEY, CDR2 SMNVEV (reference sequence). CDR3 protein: CASSSRLAEYNEQFF. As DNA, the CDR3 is TGTGCCAGCAGTTCCCGACTAGCGGAATACAATGAGCAGTTCTTC.

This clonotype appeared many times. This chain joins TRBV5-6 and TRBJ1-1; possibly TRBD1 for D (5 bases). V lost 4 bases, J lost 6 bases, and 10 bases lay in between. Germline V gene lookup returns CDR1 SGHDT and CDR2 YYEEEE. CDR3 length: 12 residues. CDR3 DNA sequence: TGTGCCAGCAGCACCTGGGGCGCTGAAGCTTTCTTT. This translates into CASSTWGAEAFF.

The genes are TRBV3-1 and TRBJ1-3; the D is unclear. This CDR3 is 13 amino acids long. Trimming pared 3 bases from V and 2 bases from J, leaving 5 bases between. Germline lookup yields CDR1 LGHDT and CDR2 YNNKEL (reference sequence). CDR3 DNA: TGTGCCAGCAGCCAGGAGGCTGGAAACACCATATATTTT. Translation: CASSQEAGNTIYF. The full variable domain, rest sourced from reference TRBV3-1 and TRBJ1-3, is DTAVSQTPKYLVTQMGNDKSIKCEQNLGHDTMYWYKQDSKKFLKIMFSYNNKELIINETVPNRFSPKSPDKAHLNLHINSLELGDSAVYFCASSQEAGNTIYFGEGSWLTVV.

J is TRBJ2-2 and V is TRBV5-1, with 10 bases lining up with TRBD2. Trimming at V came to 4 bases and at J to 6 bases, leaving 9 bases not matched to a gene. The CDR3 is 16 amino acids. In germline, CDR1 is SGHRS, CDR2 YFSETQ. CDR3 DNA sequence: TGCGCCAGCAGCCCGGTCGGCCTAGCGGGAGCCGGGGAGCTGTTTTTT. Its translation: CASSPVGLAGAGELFF. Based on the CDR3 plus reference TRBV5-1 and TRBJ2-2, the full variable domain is KAGVTQTPRYLIKTRGQQVTLSCSPISGHRSVSWYQQTPGQGLQFLFEYFSETQRNKGNFPGRFSGRQFSNSRSEMNVSTLELGDSALYLCASSPVGLAGAGELFFGEGSRLTVL.

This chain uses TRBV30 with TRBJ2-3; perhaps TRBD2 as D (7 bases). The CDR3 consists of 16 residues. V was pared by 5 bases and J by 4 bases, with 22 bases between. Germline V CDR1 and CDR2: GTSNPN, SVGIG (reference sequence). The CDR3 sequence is CAWGGGAVGVADTQYF. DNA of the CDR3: TGTGCCTGGGGGGGGGGCGCGGTCGGTGTTGCAGATACGCAGTATTTT.

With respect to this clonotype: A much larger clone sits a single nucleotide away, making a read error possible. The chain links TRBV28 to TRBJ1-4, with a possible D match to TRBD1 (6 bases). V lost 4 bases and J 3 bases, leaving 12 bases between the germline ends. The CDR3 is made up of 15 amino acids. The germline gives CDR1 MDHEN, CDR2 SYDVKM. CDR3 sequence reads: CASSWDGGPNEKLFF. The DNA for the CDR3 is TGTGCCAGCAGTTGGGACGGGGGCCCTAATGAAAAACTGTTTTTT.

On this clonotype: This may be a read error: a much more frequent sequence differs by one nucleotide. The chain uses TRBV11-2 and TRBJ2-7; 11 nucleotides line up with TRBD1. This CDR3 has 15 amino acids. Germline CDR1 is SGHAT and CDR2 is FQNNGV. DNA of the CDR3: TGCGCCAGCAGCGGAACCGGGACAGGGGGTGTCAAGCAGTACTTC. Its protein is CASSGTGTGGVKQYF.

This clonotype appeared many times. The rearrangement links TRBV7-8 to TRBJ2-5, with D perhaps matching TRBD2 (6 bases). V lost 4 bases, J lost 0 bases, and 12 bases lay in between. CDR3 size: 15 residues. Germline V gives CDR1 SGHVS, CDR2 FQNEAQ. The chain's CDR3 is CASSWRSGDQETQYF. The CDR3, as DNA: TGTGCCAGCAGCTGGCGATCGGGAGACCAAGAGACCCAGTACTTC.

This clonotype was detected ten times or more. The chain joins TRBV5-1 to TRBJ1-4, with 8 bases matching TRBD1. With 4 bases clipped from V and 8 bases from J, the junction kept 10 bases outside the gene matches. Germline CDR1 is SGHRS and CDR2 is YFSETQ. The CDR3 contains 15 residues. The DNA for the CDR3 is TGCGCCAGCAGCGGTACGACAGGGGTGGAAGAAAAACTGTTTTTT. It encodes CASSGTTGVEEKLFF.

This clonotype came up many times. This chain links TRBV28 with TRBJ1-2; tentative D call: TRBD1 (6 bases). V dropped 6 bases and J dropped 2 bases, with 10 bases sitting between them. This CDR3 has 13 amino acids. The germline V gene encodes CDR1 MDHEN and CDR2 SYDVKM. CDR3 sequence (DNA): TGTGCCAGCAGAGTTGGACAGAACTATGGCTACACCTTC. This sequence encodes CASRVGQNYGYTF.

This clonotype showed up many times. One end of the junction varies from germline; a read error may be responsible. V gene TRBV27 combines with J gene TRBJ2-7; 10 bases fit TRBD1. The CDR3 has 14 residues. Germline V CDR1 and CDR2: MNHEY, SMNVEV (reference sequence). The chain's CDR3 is CASSLGQGLYEQYF. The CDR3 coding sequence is TGCGCCAGCAGCTTGGGACAGGGGCTCTACGAGCAGTACTTC.

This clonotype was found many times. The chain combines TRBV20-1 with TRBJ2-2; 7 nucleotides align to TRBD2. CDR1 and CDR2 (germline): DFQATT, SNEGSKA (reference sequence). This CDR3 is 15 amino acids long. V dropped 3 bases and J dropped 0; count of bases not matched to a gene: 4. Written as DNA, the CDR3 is TGCAGTGCTAGCGGGGGGACCTCGAACACCGGGGAGCTGTTTTTT. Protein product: CSASGGTSNTGELFF.

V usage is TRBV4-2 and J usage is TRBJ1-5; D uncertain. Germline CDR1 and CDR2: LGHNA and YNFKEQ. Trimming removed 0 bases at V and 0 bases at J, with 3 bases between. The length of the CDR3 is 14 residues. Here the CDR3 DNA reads TGTGCCAGCAGCCAAGAATTTAGCAATCAGCCCCAGCATTTT. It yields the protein CASSQEFSNQPQHF.

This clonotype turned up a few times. The CDR3 coding sequence is TGTGCCAGCAGTTTCCCCCAGGGGGCCTCCGGCGAGCAGTACTTC. Encoded protein: CASSFPQGASGEQYF. V usage is TRBV6-5 and J usage is TRBJ2-7; 8 positions match TRBD1. V lost 4 bases and J lost 6; bases outside the gene matches: 11. Germline values: CDR1 MNHEY, CDR2 SVGAGI. The CDR3 extends over 15 amino acids.

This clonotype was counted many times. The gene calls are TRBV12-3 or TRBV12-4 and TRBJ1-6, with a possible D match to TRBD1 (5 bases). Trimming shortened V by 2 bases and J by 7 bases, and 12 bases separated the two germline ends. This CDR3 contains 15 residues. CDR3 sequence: CASSLPEGHNSPLHF. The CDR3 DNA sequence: TGTGCCAGCAGTTTACCGGAGGGGCACAATTCACCCCTCCACTTT.

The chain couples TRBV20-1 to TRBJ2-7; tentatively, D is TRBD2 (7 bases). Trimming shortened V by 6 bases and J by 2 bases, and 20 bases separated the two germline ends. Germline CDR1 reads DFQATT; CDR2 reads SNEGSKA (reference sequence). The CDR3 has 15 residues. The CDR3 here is CSAGPGLGGPYEQYF. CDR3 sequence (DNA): TGCAGTGCAGGCCCAGGACTAGGGGGTCCCTACGAGCAGTACTTC.

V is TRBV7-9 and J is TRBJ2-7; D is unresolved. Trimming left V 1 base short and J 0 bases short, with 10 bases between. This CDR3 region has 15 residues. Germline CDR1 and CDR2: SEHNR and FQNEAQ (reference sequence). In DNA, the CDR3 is TGTGCCAGCAGCTTAGGTCCTGCCTCCTCCTACGAGCAGTACTTC. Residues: CASSLGPASSYEQYF.

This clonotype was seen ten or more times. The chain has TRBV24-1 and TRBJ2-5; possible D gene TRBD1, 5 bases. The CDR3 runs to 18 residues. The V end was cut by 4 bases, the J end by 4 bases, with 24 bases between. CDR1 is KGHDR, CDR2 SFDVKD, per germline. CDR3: CATSDPSSRGAGLETQYF. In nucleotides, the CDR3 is TGTGCCACCAGTGACCCGTCGAGTCGTGGGGCAGGGTTAGAGACCCAGTACTTC.

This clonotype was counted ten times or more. The CDR3 region is CASSEIPSYEQYF. The DNA for the CDR3 is TGTGCCAGCAGTGAAATTCCCTCCTACGAGCAGTACTTC. This sequence joins TRBV2 and TRBJ2-7; D is uncertain. The V and J ends lost 2 bases and 0 bases respectively, with 5 bases between them. The CDR3 sequence is 13 residues long. Germline CDR1 and CDR2: SNHLY and FYNNEI.

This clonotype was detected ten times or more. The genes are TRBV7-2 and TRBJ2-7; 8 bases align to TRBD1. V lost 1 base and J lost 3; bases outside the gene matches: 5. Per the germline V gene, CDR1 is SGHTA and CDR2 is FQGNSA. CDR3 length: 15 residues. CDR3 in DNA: TGTGCCAGCAGCTTAGTGGGCAGGGGGCTCTACGAGCAGTACTTC. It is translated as CASSLVGRGLYEQYF. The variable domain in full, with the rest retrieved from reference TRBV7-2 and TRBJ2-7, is GAGVSQSPSNKVTEKGKDVELRCDPISGHTALYWYRQSLGQGLEFLIYFQGNSAPDKSGLPSDRFSAERTGGSVSTLTIQRTQQEDSAVYLCASSLVGRGLYEQYFGPGTRLTVT.